This entry lists 14 T cell receptor beta chains sequenced from one sample in a study of graft-versus-host responses after intestinal transplantation. Using immunoSEQ multiplex PCR, the repertoire was profiled, and TCRdb retains in-frame clones only, with some absent. This sample has tens of thousands of clones; roughly four fifths occur once, and the top ten carry roughly a sixth. Which antigens these TCRs recognize remains unknown. Sequencing was performed on unstimulated CD8+ T cells sorted from spleen or lymph node cells, taken before intestinal transplant. These receptors were taken from a human donor who received an intestinal transplant.

V usage is TRBV28 and J usage is TRBJ2-7; 7 bases align to TRBD2. Unmatched junction bases numbered 10, after V lost 3 bases and J lost 5 bases. Germline CDR1 is MDHEN and CDR2 is SYDVKM. The CDR3 runs to 15 residues. CDR3 protein: CASSFRGGRGNEQYF. Written as DNA, the CDR3 is TGTGCCAGCAGTTTCCGCGGCGGGAGAGGAAACGAGCAGTACTTC.

The chain couples TRBV29-1 to TRBJ2-7, with TRBD1 matching over 8 bases. There are 14 residues in the CDR3. The germline V gene has CDR1 SQVTM and CDR2 ANQGSEA. Losses at the gene ends were 7 bases for V and 3 bases for J; bases not matched to a gene: 11. CDR3 DNA: TGCAGCGCCACAGGGGGTGGACAGAGCTACGAGCAGTACTTC. It translates to CSATGGGQSYEQYF.

The J gene is TRBJ2-2, the V gene TRBV6-5; TRBD1 might be the D (6 bases). The CDR3 consists of 15 residues. Between the trimmed V and J ends, which lost 6 bases and 0 bases, there was a span of 11 bases. Germline CDR1 is MNHEY and CDR2 is SVGAGI. The CDR3 is CASRPGTTNTGELFF. CDR3 bases: TGTGCCAGCAGACCCGGGACAACGAACACCGGGGAGCTGTTTTTT.

In its sample, this clone was seen a few times. V gene TRBV2 combines with J gene TRBJ1-6; a weak D match, TRBD1 (5 bases). The germline V gene has CDR1 SNHLY and CDR2 FYNNEI. The CDR3 runs to 13 residues. Trimming removed 4 bases from V and 15 bases from J, with 16 bases in between. The CDR3 bases are TGTGCCAGCAGTGGCCCCCCTTGGGGGTACCTCCACTTT. Its translation: CASSGPPWGYLHF. Looking up the rest from reference TRBV2 and TRBJ1-6 gives the full variable domain: EPEVTQTPSHQVTQMGQEVILRCVPISNHLYFYWYRQILGQKVEFLVSFYNNEISEKSEIFDDQFSVERPDGSNFTLKIRSTKLEDSAMYFCASSGPPWGYLHFGNGTRLTVT.

The rearrangement uses TRBV7-3 and TRBJ2-1, with 11 nucleotides matching TRBD2. V lost 5 bases, J lost 5 bases, and 5 bases stayed unmatched. CDR1 is SGHTA, CDR2 FQGTGA, per germline. The CDR3 totals 15 residues. This CDR3 is CASSIGTSGNNEQFF. The CDR3, as DNA: TGTGCCAGCAGCATCGGGACTAGCGGTAACAATGAGCAGTTCTTC.

This clone was found a few times. The rearrangement links TRBV7-9 to TRBJ1-3; a weak D match, TRBD1 (6 bases). The CDR3 runs 15 residues. V lost 1 base to trimming and J lost 1 base, with 8 bases between them. Germline values: CDR1 SEHNR, CDR2 FQNEAQ (reference sequence). CDR3 sequence (DNA): TGTGCCAGCAGCTTAGAGGGGGGGTCTGGAAACACCATATATTTT. Amino acids: CASSLEGGSGNTIYF.

The chain combines TRBV7-9 with TRBJ1-2, with D possibly being TRBD1 (6 bases). V lost 3 bases, J lost 7 bases, and 18 bases lay in between. The germline gives CDR1 SEHNR, CDR2 FQNEAQ (reference sequence). The CDR3 has 15 amino acids. CDR3 in DNA: TGTGCCAGCAGCTTCCCCAGGGGAGGTGTGGGTGGCTACACCTTC. This translates into CASSFPRGGVGGYTF.

The V and J genes are TRBV6-1 and TRBJ2-5, with TRBD2 identical over 10 bases. CDR1 and CDR2 (germline): MNHNS, SASEGT. After removal of 4 bases from V and 1 base from J, the junction contained 3 bases not matched to a gene. The CDR3 extends over 15 amino acids. CDR3 sequence (DNA): TGTGCCAGCAGTGTAGCGGGGGGTAGCCAAGAGACCCAGTACTTC. Translating it yields CASSVAGGSQETQYF.

The CDR3 nucleotides are TGTGCCAGCAGCTTTTGGGGATCCGAGCAGTACTTC. This encodes CASSFWGSEQYF. V is TRBV5-4 and J is TRBJ2-7, with D hard to call. CDR1 SGHNT and CDR2 YYREEE come from the germline V gene (reference sequence). CDR3 length: 12 amino acids. V lost 2 bases and J lost 6, with 9 bases in between.

This clone was observed a single time. J is TRBJ2-2 and V is TRBV11-2; D gene ambiguous. The V gene's germline CDR1 is SGHAT and CDR2 FQNNGV. CDR3 length: 15 residues. V was cut by 5 bases and J by 7 bases, with 17 bases left in between. DNA for the CDR3: TGTGCCAGCAGCCCACTCCTTTACCTGAACGGGGAGCTGTTTTTT. Translated, it gives CASSPLLYLNGELFF.

This clone was detected only once. The chain is built from TRBV2 and TRBJ1-1, with D unclear. Per germline, CDR1 SNHLY and CDR2 FYNNEI. This CDR3 region has 14 residues. The CDR3, as DNA: TGTGTCTTTGCCACCGGGTCAGCGAACACTGAAGCTTTCTTT. Amino acids: CVFATGSANTEAFF.

The CDR3 bases are TGTGCCAGTATTGGGGAACAGGGGGCTGGGGCCAACGTCCTGACTTTC. Translation gives CASIGEQGAGANVLTF. The rearrangement joins TRBV19 to TRBJ2-6; TRBD1 agrees at 8 bases. V gave up 7 bases and J gave up 2 bases; unmatched junction bases: 7. CDR1 is LNHDA and CDR2 is SQIVND in the germline V gene (reference sequence). This CDR3 spans 16 amino acids.

This chain joins TRBV5-1 and TRBJ2-3; TRBD1 agrees at 10 bases. Trimming took 1 base from V and 0 from J; bases not matched to a gene: 11. In germline, CDR1 is SGHRS, CDR2 YFSETQ. This CDR3 spans 19 amino acids. Written as DNA, the CDR3 is TGCGCCAGCAGCTTGTACCCCCGGGACAGGGGATCTAGCACAGATACGCAGTATTTT. This codes for CASSLYPRDRGSSTDTQYF.

This sequence joins TRBV6-6 and TRBJ1-1, with D perhaps matching TRBD1 (5 bases). The CDR3 covers 13 residues. Trimming stripped 7 bases from V and 0 bases from J, with 9 bases between. Per germline, CDR1 MNHNY and CDR2 SVGAGI (reference sequence). In nucleotides, the CDR3 is TGTGCCAGCAAAGGGGAAATGAACACTGAAGCTTTCTTT. Its protein product is CASKGEMNTEAFF.